Below, one T cell receptor beta chain is given with its context. The source of the sample is a study of shared clonotypes between healthy human individuals. This CDR3 contains 13 residues. Looked up from germline, CDR1 is MNHEY and CDR2 is SVGAGI. Trimming removed 7 bases from V and 9 bases from J; junction bases left unmatched: 9. All of the donors resided in Nashville, Tennessee, and each was a Caucasian adult. Genomic DNA from unsorted samples was obtained from around 100 million PBMCs (per sample). For unsorted PBMC, 300 to 350 ng DNA per replicate equaled roughly 31,000 T cell genomes. This table comes from immunoSEQ multiplex PCR, and its TCRdb copy is limited to in-frame clones, with some not included. The data show fewer than 600,000 clones, with around 75% seen just once and approximately 13% held by the top ten.

The sample was PBMCs. The TCR sequence derives from a woman aged 40 to 50 in good health. Some clones in this sample may be carry-over from other donors' samples. The chain links TRBV6-5 to TRBJ1-3; TRBD1 agrees at 7 bases. The DNA of the CDR3 is TGTGCCAGCAAGGAACAGGGGACGAGCACCATATATTTT. It codes for CASKEQGTSTIYF.